A selection of T cell receptor beta chains follows, all from one sample in a study of CD8 T cells in ankylosing spondylitis. Using its own MiXCR run on the 5' RACE reads, TCRdb lists one record per CDR3 protein. The table has around 300,000 distinct CDR3 sequences, about 15% seen once. Sequenced sample: blood, either unsorted or a sorted T cell fraction (not recorded which). These receptors originate from a male donor with ankylosing spondylitis or in good health (not recorded which). The CDR3 runs from the conserved cysteine through the conserved F or W. The D gene is left open where the match is weak. The size entry is marked missing in some rows and otherwise reads once, few, many or a size class.

TRBJ2-3	TRBV2	.	TRBD2	15	TGTGCCAGCAGTGACGGGGGGGGGGACACAGATACGCAGTATTTT	CASSDGGGDTDTQYF
TRBJ1-5	TRBV7-8	few	.	14	TGTGCCAGCAGCTTAGAGGATAGCAATCAGCCCCAGCATTTT	CASSLEDSNQPQHF
TRBJ2-2	TRBV5-1	.	.	14	TGCGCCAGCAGCTTAGGGGCGAACACCGGGGAGCTGTTTTTT	CASSLGANTGELFF
TRBJ2-7	TRBV3-1	.	TRBD2	15	TGTGCCAGCACCCAGGGACTAGGATGGGTCTCCGAGCAGTACTTC	CASTQGLGWVSEQYF
TRBJ1-4	TRBV25-1	few	.	14	TGTGCCAGCAGTGAATGGCAGGCCAATGAAAAACTGTTTTTT	CASSEWQANEKLFF
TRBJ2-5	TRBV7-2	many	.	11	TGTGCCAGCAGCACACAAGAGAACCAGTACTTC	CASSTQENQYF
TRBJ2-5	TRBV5-1	many	.	13	TGCGCCAGCAGCTTGGCCGACATTGATCCCCAGTACTTC	CASSLADIDPQYF
TRBJ1-1	TRBV2	.	.	15	TGTGCCAGCAGTGGCAGGGGCGTGATGAACACTGAAGCTTTCTTT	CASSGRGVMNTEAFF
TRBJ2-6	TRBV5-1	.	TRBD1	15	TGCGCCAGCAGCCCGACAGGGGCCGGGGCCAACGTCCTGACTTTC	CASSPTGAGANVLTF
TRBJ2-7	TRBV6-1	few	.	12	TGTGCCAGCAGTGAATTGGGACTCGAGCAGTACTTC	CASSELGLEQYF
TRBJ2-7	TRBV5-1	.	.	14	TGCGCCAGCAGCAAGGAGAGTGTGTTCTACGAGCAGTACTTC	CASSKESVFYEQYF
TRBJ2-4	TRBV7-9	few	.	17	TGTGCCAGCAGCTTAGACCGGGGGCGGACGGCCAAAAACATTCAGTACTTC	CASSLDRGRTAKNIQYF
TRBJ2-7	TRBV7-9	few	.	13	TGTGCCAGCACCAGAGACAGATTCTACGAGCAGTACTTC	CASTRDRFYEQYF
TRBJ2-7	TRBV25-1	.	TRBD1	13	TGTGCCAGCAGTGAACTCACGACAGGGGAGCAGTACTTC	CASSELTTGEQYF
TRBJ2-2	TRBV20-1	few	.	15	TGCAGTGCTAGAGAAGTGGGTGCAGGTACCGGGGAGCTGTTTTTT	CSAREVGAGTGELFF
TRBJ1-1	TRBV12-3/TRBV12-4	.	.	13	TGTGCCAGCAGTTTAGTTGGGGGGCCTGAAGCTTTCTTT	CASSLVGGPEAFF
TRBJ2-7	TRBV5-5	.	TRBD1	16	TGTGCCAGCAGCCCCGAGGAGGGACAGGGGGTCAACGAGCAGTACTTC	CASSPEEGQGVNEQYF
TRBJ2-1	TRBV10-3	.	TRBD2	12	TGTGCCATCAGAGGACTAGACAATGAGCAGTTCTTC	CAIRGLDNEQFF
TRBJ2-7	TRBV10-1	many	.	13	TGCGCCAGCAGTGAGTCGAGCTCCTACGAGCAGTACTTC	CASSESSSYEQYF
TRBJ2-7	TRBV25-1	few	TRBD1	19	TGTGCCAGCAGTCCCCGGCAGGGGGACAGCTCCTTGGGTTCCTACGAGCAGTACTTC	CASSPRQGDSSLGSYEQYF
TRBJ2-1	TRBV29-1	few	.	14	TGCAGCGAGTACGGGGCGGTTGCCTACAATGAGCAGTTCTTC	CSEYGAVAYNEQFF
TRBJ2-5	TRBV24-1	.	.	15	TGTGCCACCAGTGTTGGGGCGGGCAGTCAAGAGACCCAGTACTTC	CATSVGAGSQETQYF
TRBJ1-2	TRBV7-2	many	.	15	TGTGCCAGCAGCGTAGAGGGGTTCAGGGGAGGTGGCTACACCTTC	CASSVEGFRGGGYTF
TRBJ1-2	TRBV7-6	.	TRBD1	14	TGTGCCAGCAGCCCCGGGACAGAAGCCTATGGCTACACCTTC	CASSPGTEAYGYTF
TRBJ2-2	TRBV20-1	few	.	12	TGCAGTGCTAGCGGGGGAACCGGGGAGCTGTTTTTT	CSASGGTGELFF
TRBJ2-5	TRBV10-3	few	TRBD1	15	TGTGCCATCAGTGAGTCGGCAGGGGGCAGGGAGACCCAGTACTTC	CAISESAGGRETQYF
TRBJ1-6	TRBV10-2	.	.	15	TGCGCCAGCAGTGAGGCCGGGTTTGGGCATTCACCCCTCCACTTT	CASSEAGFGHSPLHF
TRBJ1-3	TRBV29-1	few	TRBD1	14	TGCAGCGCTGGGACAGGAGGGACAGGAAACACCATATATTTT	CSAGTGGTGNTIYF
TRBJ2-1	TRBV20-1	.	TRBD2	14	TGCAGTGCTCTACTAGCGGGGGCTTACAATGAGCAGTTCTTC	CSALLAGAYNEQFF
TRBJ2-1	TRBV20-1	many	.	12	TGCAGTGCTAAGGTGCTCGGTTATGAGCAGTTCTTC	CSAKVLGYEQFF
TRBJ2-2	TRBV6-5	.	TRBD1	19	TGTGCCAGCAGTTACAGGCCTCCTCTATCACAGGGGAATACCGGGGAGCTGTTTTTT	CASSYRPPLSQGNTGELFF
TRBJ1-2	TRBV5-6	few	TRBD1	14	TGTGCCAGCAGCTACGGACAGGGGTGGCGTGGCTACACCTTC	CASSYGQGWRGYTF
TRBJ2-2	TRBV5-1	many	.	16	TGCGCCAGCAGTCTGGGGGACTCTTTACTCACCGGGGAGCTGTTTTTT	CASSLGDSLLTGELFF
TRBJ1-1	TRBV10-3	.	.	12	TGTGCCATCAGTGATTCGGCAGGCCCAGCTTTCTTT	CAISDSAGPAFF
TRBJ2-5	TRBV5-1	few	.	14	TGCGCCAGCAGCTTATCGGAGGGGAGGGAGACCCAGTACTTC	CASSLSEGRETQYF
TRBJ2-6	TRBV6-5	few	.	15	TGTGCCAGCAGTTACGACGGCCTGCCGGCCAACGTCCTGACTTTC	CASSYDGLPANVLTF